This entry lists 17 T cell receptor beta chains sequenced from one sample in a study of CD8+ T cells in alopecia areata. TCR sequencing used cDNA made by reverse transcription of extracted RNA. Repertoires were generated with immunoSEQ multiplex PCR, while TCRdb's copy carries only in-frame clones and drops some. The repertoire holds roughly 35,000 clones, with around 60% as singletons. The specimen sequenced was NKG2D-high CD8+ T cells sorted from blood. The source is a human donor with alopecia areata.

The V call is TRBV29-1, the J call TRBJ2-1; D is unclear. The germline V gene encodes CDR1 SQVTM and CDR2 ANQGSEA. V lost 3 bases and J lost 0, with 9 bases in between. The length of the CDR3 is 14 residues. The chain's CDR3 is CSVDPADSYNEQFF. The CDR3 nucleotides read TGCAGCGTTGATCCTGCCGACTCCTACAATGAGCAGTTCTTC.

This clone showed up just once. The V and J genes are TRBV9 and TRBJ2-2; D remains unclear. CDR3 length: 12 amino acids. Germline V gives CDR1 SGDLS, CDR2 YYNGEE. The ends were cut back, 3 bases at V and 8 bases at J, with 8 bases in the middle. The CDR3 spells CASSATGGELFF. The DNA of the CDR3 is TGTGCCAGCAGCGCCACCGGGGGGGAGCTGTTTTTT.

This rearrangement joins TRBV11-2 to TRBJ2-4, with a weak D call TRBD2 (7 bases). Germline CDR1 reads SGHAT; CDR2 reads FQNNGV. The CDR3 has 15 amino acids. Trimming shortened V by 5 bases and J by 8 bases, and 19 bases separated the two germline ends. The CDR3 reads CASSQGYREGHIQYF. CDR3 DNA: TGTGCCAGCAGCCAAGGCTACAGGGAGGGTCACATTCAGTACTTC.

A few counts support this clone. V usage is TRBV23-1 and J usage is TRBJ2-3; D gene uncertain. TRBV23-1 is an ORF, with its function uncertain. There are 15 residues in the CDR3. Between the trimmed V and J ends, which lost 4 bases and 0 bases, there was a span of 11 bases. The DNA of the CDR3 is TGCGCCAGCAGTCGTAGCAGGCCCAGCACAGATACGCAGTATTTT. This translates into CASSRSRPSTDTQYF.

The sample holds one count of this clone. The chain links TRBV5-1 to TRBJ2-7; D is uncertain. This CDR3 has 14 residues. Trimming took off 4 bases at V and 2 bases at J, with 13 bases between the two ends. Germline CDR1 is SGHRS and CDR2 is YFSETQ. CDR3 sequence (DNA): TGCGCCAGCAGCCCGGACCAAACCACCTACGAGCAGTACTTC. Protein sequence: CASSPDQTTYEQYF.

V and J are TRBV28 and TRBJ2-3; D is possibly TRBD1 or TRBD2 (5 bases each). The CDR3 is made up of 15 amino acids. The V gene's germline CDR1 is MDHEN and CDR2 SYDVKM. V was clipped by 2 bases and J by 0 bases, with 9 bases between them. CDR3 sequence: CASSLTGRSTDTQYF. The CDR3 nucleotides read TGTGCCAGCAGTTTAACGGGACGAAGCACAGATACGCAGTATTTT.

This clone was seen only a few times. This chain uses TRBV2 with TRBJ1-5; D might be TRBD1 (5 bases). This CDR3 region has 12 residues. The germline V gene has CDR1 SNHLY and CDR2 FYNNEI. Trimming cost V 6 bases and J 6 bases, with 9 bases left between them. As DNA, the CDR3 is TGTGCCAGCAGAGACAGCGGTCAGCCCCAGCATTTT. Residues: CASRDSGQPQHF.

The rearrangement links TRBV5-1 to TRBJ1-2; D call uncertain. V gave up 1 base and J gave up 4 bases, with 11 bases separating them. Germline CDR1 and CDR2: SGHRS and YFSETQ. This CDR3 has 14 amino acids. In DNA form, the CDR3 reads TGCGCCAGCAGCTTGACAGACCGGGGCTATGGCTACACCTTC. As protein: CASSLTDRGYGYTF.

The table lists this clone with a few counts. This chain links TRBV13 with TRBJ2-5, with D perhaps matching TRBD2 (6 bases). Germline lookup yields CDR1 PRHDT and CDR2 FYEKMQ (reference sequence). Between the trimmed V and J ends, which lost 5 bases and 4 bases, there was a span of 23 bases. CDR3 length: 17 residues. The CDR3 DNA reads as TGTGCCAGCAGCCCCCGGGGGAACGGGCCCTTAGGAGAGACCCAGTACTTC. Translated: CASSPRGNGPLGETQYF.

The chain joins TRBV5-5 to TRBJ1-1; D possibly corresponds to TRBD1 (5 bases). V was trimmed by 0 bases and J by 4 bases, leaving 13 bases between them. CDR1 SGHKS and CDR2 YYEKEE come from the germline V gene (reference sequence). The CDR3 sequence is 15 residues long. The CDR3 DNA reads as TGTGCCAGCAGCTTGGCCCCGACAGAGACCACTGAAGCTTTCTTT. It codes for CASSLAPTETTEAFF. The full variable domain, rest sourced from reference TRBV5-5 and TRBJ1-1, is DAGVTQSPTHLIKTRGQQVTLRCSPISGHKSVSWYQQVLGQGPQFIFQYYEKEERGRGNFPDRFSARQFPNYSSELNVNALLLGDSALYLCASSLAPTETTEAFFGQGTRLTVV.

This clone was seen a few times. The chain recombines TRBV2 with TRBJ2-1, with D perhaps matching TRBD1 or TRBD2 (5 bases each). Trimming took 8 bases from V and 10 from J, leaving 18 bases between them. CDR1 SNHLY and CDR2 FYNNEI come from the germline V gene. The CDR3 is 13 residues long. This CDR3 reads CASPRGRVREQFF. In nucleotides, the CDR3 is TGTGCCAGCCCGAGGGGCAGGGTTCGGGAGCAGTTCTTC.

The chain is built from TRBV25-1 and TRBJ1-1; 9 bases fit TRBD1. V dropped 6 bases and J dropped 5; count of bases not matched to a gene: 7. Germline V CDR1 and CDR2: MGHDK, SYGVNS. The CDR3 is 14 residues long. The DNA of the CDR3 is TGTGCCAGCAGGGGGACAGGGATTTGGACTGAAGCTTTCTTT. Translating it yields CASRGTGIWTEAFF.

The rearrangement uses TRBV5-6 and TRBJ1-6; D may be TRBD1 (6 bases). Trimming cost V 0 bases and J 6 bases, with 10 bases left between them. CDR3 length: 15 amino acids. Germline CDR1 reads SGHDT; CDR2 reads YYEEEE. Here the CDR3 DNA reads TGTGCCAGCAGCTTGGAGGGGGTTGGTAATTCACCCCTCCACTTT. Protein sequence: CASSLEGVGNSPLHF.

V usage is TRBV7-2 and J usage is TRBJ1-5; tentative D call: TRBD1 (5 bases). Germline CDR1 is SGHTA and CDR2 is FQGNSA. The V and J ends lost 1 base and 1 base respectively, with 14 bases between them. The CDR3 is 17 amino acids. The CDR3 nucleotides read TGTGCCAGCAGCTTAGAGGGTATCGGGGGAAGCAATCAGCCCCAGCATTTT. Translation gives CASSLEGIGGSNQPQHF.

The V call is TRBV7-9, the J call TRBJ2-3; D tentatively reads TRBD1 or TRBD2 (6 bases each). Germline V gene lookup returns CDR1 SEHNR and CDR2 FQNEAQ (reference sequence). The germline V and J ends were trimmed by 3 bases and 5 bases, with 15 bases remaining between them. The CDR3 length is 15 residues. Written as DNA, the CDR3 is TGTGCCAGCAGCTTGGTGCACGGGGGCGTAGATACGCAGTATTTT. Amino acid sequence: CASSLVHGGVDTQYF.

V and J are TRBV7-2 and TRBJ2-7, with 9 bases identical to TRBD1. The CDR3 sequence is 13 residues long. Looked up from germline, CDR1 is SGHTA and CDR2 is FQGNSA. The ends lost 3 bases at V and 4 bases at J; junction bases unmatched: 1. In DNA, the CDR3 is TGTGCCAGCAGCTTTGGGACAGGGTACGAGCAGTACTTC. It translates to CASSFGTGYEQYF.

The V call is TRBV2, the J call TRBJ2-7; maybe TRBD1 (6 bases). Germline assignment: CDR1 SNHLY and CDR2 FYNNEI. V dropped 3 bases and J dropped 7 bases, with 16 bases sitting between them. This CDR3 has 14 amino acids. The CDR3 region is CASSERRVTGEQYF. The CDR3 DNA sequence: TGTGCCAGCAGTGAGAGGCGGGTCACAGGGGAGCAGTACTTC.